A single sample is the source of the 6 T cell receptor beta chains below, sequenced in a study of blood T cell repertoires in COVID-19. The method was immunoSEQ multiplex PCR; TCRdb's version includes in-frame clones alone and lacks a portion of them. This sample has hundreds of thousands of clones, with almost 90% found just once. The sequenced sample was peripheral blood. The origin of the receptors is a man older than 75 with acute or convalescent COVID-19.

V gene TRBV7-2 combines with J gene TRBJ2-1, with D possibly TRBD1 on 6 matching bases. Trimming pared 2 bases from V and 6 bases from J, leaving 11 bases between. Per germline, CDR1 SGHTA and CDR2 FQGNSA. The CDR3 length is 14 residues. CDR3 protein: CASSLSGQINEQFF. DNA of the CDR3: TGTGCCAGCAGCTTAAGCGGACAGATCAATGAGCAGTTCTTC.

This clone was seen more than once but under ten times. The chain uses TRBV11-1 and TRBJ2-1; TRBD2 matches 9 bases. Per the germline V gene, CDR1 is SGHAT and CDR2 is FQDESV (reference sequence). This CDR3 contains 15 residues. V gave up 5 bases and J gave up 4 bases; unmatched junction bases: 6. The CDR3 DNA reads TGTGCCAGCAGCCCCTGGACTAGCGTTTACAATGAGCAGTTCTTC. It translates to CASSPWTSVYNEQFF.

The rearrangement joins TRBV14 to TRBJ2-7; weak D call: TRBD1 (5 bases). In germline, CDR1 is SGHDN, CDR2 FVKESK. Trimming stripped 0 bases from V and 10 bases from J, with 13 bases between. The CDR3 loop spans 13 amino acids. The CDR3 DNA is TGTGCCAGCAGCCAAGACAGACAGAGCGATCAGTACTTC. Its translation is CASSQDRQSDQYF.

The chain employs TRBV28 and TRBJ2-7, with TRBD2 as a possible D gene (6 bases). CDR3 size: 13 residues. V shed 6 bases and J shed 0 bases, with 9 bases lying between them. CDR1 and CDR2 from the germline V gene are MDHEN and SYDVKM. The CDR3 DNA follows: TGTGCCAGCAGGGAGGGAAGCTCCTACGAGCAGTACTTC. It is translated as CASREGSSYEQYF.

V gene TRBV7-2 combines with J gene TRBJ2-1; 12 nucleotides agree with TRBD2. Per germline, CDR1 SGHTA and CDR2 FQGNSA. The junction had 4 bases not matched to a gene; V was cut back by 5 bases and J by 5 bases. This CDR3 has 15 amino acids. The CDR3 loop is CASSMTSGRNNEQFF. In DNA form, the CDR3 reads TGTGCCAGCAGCATGACTAGCGGGAGAAACAATGAGCAGTTCTTC.

This clone was counted once. This sequence joins TRBV12-3 or TRBV12-4 and TRBJ1-2, with 8 bases identical to TRBD1. The J segment lost 8 bases and the V segment lost 3 bases, leaving 2 bases of the junction unmatched. The CDR3 runs 12 residues. The chain's CDR3 is CASSFGTGGYTF. The CDR3 nucleotides read TGTGCCAGCAGTTTCGGGACAGGCGGCTACACCTTC.